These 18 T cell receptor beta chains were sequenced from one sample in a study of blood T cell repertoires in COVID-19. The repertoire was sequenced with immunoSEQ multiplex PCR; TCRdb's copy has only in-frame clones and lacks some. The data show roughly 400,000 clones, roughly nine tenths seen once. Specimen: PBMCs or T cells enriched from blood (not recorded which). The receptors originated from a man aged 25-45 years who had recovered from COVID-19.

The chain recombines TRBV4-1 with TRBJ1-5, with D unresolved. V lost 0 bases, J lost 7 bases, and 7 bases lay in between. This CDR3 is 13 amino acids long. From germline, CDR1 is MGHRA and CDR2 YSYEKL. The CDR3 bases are TGCGCCAGCAGCCAAGATCTACGGCAGCCCCAGCATTTT. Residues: CASSQDLRQPQHF.

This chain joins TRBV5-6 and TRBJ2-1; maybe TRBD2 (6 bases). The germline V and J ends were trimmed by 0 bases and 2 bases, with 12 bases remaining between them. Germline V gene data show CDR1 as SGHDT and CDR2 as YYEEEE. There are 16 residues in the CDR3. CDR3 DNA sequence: TGTGCCAGCAGCTTGGGAGCGGGCCAGGCCTACAATGAGCAGTTCTTC. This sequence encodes CASSLGAGQAYNEQFF.

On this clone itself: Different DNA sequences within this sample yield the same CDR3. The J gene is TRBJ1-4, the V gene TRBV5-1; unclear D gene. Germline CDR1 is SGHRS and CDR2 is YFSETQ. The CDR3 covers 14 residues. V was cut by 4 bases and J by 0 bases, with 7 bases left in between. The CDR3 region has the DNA TGCGCCAGCAGCCCCACTGCAACTAATGAAAAACTGTTTTTT. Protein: CASSPTATNEKLFF.

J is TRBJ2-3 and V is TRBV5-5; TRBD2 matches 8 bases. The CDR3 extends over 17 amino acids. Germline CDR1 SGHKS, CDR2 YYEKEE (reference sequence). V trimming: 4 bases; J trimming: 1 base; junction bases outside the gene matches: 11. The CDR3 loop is CASSLLGRDSRTDTQYF. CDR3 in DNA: TGTGCCAGCAGCCTGCTCGGGAGGGACTCTCGCACAGATACGCAGTATTTT. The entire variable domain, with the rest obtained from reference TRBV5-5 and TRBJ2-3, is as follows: DAGVTQSPTHLIKTRGQQVTLRCSPISGHKSVSWYQQVLGQGPQFIFQYYEKEERGRGNFPDRFSARQFPNYSSELNVNALLLGDSALYLCASSLLGRDSRTDTQYFGPGTRLTVL.

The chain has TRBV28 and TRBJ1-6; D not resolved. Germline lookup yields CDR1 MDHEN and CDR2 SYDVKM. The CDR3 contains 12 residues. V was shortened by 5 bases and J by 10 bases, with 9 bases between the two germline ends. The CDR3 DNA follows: TGTGCCAGCAGTCTCTACGAATCACCCCTCCACTTT. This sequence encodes CASSLYESPLHF.

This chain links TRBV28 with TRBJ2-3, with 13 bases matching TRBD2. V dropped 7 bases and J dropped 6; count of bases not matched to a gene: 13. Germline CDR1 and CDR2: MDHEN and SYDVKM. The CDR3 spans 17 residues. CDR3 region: CASTGRRTSGRGDTQYF. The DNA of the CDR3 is TGTGCCAGCACGGGACGGAGGACTAGCGGGAGAGGCGATACGCAGTATTTT. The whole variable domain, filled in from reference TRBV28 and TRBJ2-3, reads DVKVTQSSRYLVKRTGEKVFLECVQDMDHENMFWYRQDPGLGLRLIYFSYDVKMKEKGDIPEGYSVSREKKERFSLILESASTNQTSMYLCASTGRRTSGRGDTQYFGPGTRLTVL.

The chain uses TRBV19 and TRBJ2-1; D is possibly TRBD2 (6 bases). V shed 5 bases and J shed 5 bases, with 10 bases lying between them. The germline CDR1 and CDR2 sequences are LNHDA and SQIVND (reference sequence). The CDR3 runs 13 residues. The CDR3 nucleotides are TGTGCCAGTAGTCGTAGCGGAAACAATGAGCAGTTCTTC. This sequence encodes CASSRSGNNEQFF.

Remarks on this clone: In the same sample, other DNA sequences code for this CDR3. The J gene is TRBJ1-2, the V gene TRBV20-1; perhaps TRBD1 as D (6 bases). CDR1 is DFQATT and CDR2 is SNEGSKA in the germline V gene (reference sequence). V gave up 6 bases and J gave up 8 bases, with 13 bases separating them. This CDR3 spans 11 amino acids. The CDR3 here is CSALTGYGYTF. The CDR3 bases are TGCAGTGCCTTAACAGGGTACGGCTACACCTTC.

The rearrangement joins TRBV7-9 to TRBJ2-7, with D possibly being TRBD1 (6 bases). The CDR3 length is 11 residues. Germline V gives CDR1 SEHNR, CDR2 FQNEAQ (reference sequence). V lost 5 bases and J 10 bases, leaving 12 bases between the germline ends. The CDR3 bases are TGTGCCAGCAGCGTACAGGGTTTTCAGTACTTC. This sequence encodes CASSVQGFQYF.

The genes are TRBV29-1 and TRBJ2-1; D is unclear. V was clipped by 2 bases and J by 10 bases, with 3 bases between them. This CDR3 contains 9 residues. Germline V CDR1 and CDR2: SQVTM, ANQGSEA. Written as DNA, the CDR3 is TGCAGCGTTGAACGGGAGCAGTTCTTC. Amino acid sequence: CSVEREQFF.

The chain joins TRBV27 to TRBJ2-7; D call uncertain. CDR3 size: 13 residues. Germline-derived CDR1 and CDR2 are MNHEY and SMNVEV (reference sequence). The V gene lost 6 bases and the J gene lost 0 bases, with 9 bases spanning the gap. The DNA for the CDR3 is TGTGCCAGCAGGTTCCAGGACTCCTACGAGCAGTACTTC. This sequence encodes CASRFQDSYEQYF.

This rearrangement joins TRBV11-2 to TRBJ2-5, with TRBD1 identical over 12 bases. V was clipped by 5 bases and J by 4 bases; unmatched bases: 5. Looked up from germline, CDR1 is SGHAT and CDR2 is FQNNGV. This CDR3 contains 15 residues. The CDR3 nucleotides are TGTGCCAGCAGCCGTGGGACAGGGGGCGGAGAGACCCAGTACTTC. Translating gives CASSRGTGGGETQYF.

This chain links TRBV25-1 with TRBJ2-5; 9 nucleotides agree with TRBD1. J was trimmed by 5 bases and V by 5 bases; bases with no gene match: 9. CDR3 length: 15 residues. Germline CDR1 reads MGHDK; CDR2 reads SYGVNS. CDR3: CASSPATGGSETQYF. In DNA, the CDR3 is TGTGCCAGCAGTCCTGCGACAGGGGGGTCGGAGACCCAGTACTTC.

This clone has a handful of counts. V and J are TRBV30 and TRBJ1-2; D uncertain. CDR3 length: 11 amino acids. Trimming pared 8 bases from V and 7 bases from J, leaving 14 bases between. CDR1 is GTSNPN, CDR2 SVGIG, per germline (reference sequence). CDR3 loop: CARFIGGGYTF. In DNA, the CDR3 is TGTGCCCGGTTCATTGGAGGTGGCTACACCTTC. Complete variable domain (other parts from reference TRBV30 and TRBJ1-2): SQTIHQWPATLVQPVGSPLSLECTVEGTSNPNLYWYRQAAGRGLQLLFYSVGIGQISSEVPQNLSASRPQDRQFILSSKKLLLSDSGFYLCARFIGGGYTFGSGTRLTVV.

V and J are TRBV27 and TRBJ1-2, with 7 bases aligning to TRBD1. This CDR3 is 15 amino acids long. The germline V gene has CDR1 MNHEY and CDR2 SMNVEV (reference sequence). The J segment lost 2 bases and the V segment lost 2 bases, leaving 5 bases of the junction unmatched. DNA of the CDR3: TGTGCCAGCAGTTTAGCGGGCAGGGGGAACTATGGCTACACCTTC. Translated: CASSLAGRGNYGYTF.

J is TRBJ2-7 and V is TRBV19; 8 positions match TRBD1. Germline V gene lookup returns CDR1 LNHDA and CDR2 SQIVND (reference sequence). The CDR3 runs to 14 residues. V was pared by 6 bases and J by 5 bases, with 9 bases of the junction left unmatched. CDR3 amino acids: CASSKRKDRDEQYF. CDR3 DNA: TGTGCCAGTAGCAAACGGAAGGACAGGGACGAGCAGTACTTC.

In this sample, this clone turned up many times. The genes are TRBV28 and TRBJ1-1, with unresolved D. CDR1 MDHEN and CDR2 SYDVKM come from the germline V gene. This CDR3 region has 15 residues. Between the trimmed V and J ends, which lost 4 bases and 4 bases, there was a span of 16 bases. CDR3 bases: TGTGCCAGCAGTTCCCGTCGAACAGCGGGCACTGAAGCTTTCTTT. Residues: CASSSRRTAGTEAFF.

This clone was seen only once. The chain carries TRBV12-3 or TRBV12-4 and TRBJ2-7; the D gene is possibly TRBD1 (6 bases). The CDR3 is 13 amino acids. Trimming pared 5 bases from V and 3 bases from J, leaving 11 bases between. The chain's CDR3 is CASSGEQGYEQYF. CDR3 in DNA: TGTGCCAGCAGTGGGGAACAGGGCTACGAGCAGTACTTC.